This TCR beta chain was captured by sequencing in a study of identical twins (dated by TCRdb to 2016 to 2017). About the investigation overall: TCR alpha and beta repertoires from monozygotic twins, unrelated adults of various ages and cord blood were deep-sequenced to test whether fetal clonotypes persist. To rule out contamination, replicate twin experiments were performed at different times with different library preparation protocols.

Receptors were amplified or captured by 5' RACE. Sequencing was performed on an Illumina HiSeq 2000. Template switching introduced a universal primer binding site; the final cDNA contained a unique molecular identifier, enabling accurate counting of TCR cDNA molecules. First-strand cDNA for TCR alpha and beta chains was synthesized from specific primers in the conserved constant-segment region. To control for contamination, every cDNA library carried two barcodes: a SMART-Mk sample barcode plus Illumina barcodes. Two successive PCR steps introduced TruSeq adapter sequences along with Illumina sample barcodes. The Illumina HiSeq platform was used with custom primers to sequence TCR alpha and beta cDNA libraries. The authors processed their data as follows. Unique molecular identifiers were extracted from raw reads with MiGEC, and CDR3 positions were determined with MiXCR. For each individual, recombination models were inferred using an EM algorithm with the repgenHMM and IGoR tools. The tcR package in R was used for shared clonotype analysis, with sharing normalized by the product of cloneset sizes. Out-of-frame nonproductive sequences were analyzed to study raw recombination free of thymic and clonal selection effects. TCRdb trimmed the raw reads at Q25, called clones with MiXCR and kept productive beta chains. Rows with a matching CDR3 protein are joined into one entry that keeps the most common DNA and genes. The V and J calls shown here were made by TCRdb, not taken from the authors' results. Counted in this sample were 450,000 or so distinct CDR3 sequences; 13% to 15% of them appeared once. 0.95% to 1% of the sample goes to the ten largest clones.

This clonotype was found a few times. Its antigen remains undetermined. The input lacks base qualities; no much larger clone sits a single base away. V trim: 3 bases; J trim: 4 bases; unmatched bases: 4. The CDR3 contains 14 residues, cysteine and phenylalanine counted. This entry keeps only the CDR3 DNA: 42 bases, framed from base 1. Via the germline V gene (reference sequence), CDR1 is DFQATT and CDR2 SNEGSKA. Every donor was a healthy Caucasian. Three pairs of female monozygotic twins, all aged about 18 to 29 years, were included in the twin cohort. Positive isolation kits from Invitrogen were used to isolate CD4+ and CD8+ T cell populations. Broader findings and caveats from the paper: Conclusions relied on cross-sectional statistical analysis, since the same donors could not be followed over many years. Recombination models systematically underestimated out-of-frame TCR alpha sharing in monozygotic twins but agreed with sharing between unrelated individuals. Excess twin sharing in beta out-of-frame sequences was weaker because fewer shared sequences lowered the signal-to-noise ratio. Compared with coincidental sharing between unrelated individuals, out-of-frame TCR alpha sequences shared between twins showed an excess of sequences with low generation probability. Abundant cord blood beta clonotypes carried fewer insertions; young adult naive repertoires showed a weaker similar trend, while memory repertoires showed none. Invariant T cells such as MAIT and iNKT could partly confound zero-insertion analyses, though diverse VJ usage argued against this for most clonotypes.

These same data were also listed under a study on yellow fever vaccine responses in identical twins. The second study also describes: The T cell response to vaccination in identical twins was reported by the authors to appear partly convergent and partly personalized. In the study, vaccine-responding T cell clones were precisely tracked in identical twins.

The sequencing input was CD4+ T cells sorted from blood. The chain joins TRBV20-1 to TRBJ2-1, with 9 junctional bases fitting TRBD2. The source is a woman under 30 in good health. The CDR3 is CSASGGRGYNEQFF. The sequence in DNA is TGCAGTGCTAGCGGCGGGAGGGGGTACAATGAGCAGTTCTTC.